The sequence of this T cell receptor beta chain was determined in a study of T cell changes during pregnancy in multiple sclerosis. With regard to this clone: This sample includes further DNA sequences coding for the same CDR3.

Trimming took off 2 bases at V and 2 bases at J, with 7 bases between the two ends. The CDR3 is 13 amino acids. Germline CDR1 is KGHSH and CDR2 is LQKENI. Libraries were prepared by immunoSEQ multiplex PCR; TCRdb keeps only in-frame clonotypes and omits some of them. Among roughly 70,000 clones listed, 92% were seen once. The source is a female donor with multiple sclerosis, enrolled in a pregnancy study. The sequences come from peripheral blood, collected before pregnancy. The chain couples TRBV18 to TRBJ2-7; D gene unclear. CDR3 DNA: TGTGCCAGCTCACCAGGGCAGACCTACGAGCAGTACTTC. Translation: CASSPGQTYEQYF.